The table lists the clone carrying this T cell receptor beta chain with many counts. The cDNA came from 5'RACE, which used 10-nucleotide random UMIs. TCRdb ran MiXCR on the 5' RACE reads and lists one entry per CDR3 protein. The table lists about 74,000 distinct CDR3 sequences, 5.2% of them singletons, with about 7.4% in the top ten. The data stem from a study of neurological immune-mediated disorders. The specimen was PBMCs. The receptor comes from a man aged 18 to 30 with multiple sclerosis.

DNA of the CDR3: TGCAGTGCAGAGCCCGGGGGCTCAAACTACGAGCAGTACTTC. Translating gives CSAEPGGSNYEQYF. This chain uses TRBV20-1 with TRBJ2-7; D is possibly TRBD1 or TRBD2 (6 bases each). V was trimmed by 6 bases and J by 3 bases, leaving 18 bases between them. Germline CDR1 is DFQATT and CDR2 is SNEGSKA (reference sequence). CDR3 length: 14 amino acids.